These 27 T cell receptor beta chains were sequenced from one sample in a study of PD-1 blockade in classical Hodgkin lymphoma. Every single patient, without exception, relapsed after autologous stem cell transplantation, and brentuximab vedotin exposure varied. TCRdb's table, derived via immunoSEQ multiplex PCR, lists solely in-frame clones and lacks some. Of about 99,000 clones listed, 75% to 85% are singletons. This specimen consisted of peripheral blood mononuclear cells (PBMCs), obtained before the second cycle of nivolumab. These receptors were taken from a human donor with classical Hodgkin lymphoma.

This clone was detected a few times. The chain combines TRBV2 with TRBJ2-2, with TRBD2 as a possible D gene (6 bases). With 3 bases removed from V and 0 bases from J, the gap between germline ends came to 8 bases. The CDR3 contains 15 residues. Germline values: CDR1 SNHLY, CDR2 FYNNEI. The DNA for the CDR3 is TGTGCCAGCAGTGAGAGGACTACGAACACCGGGGAGCTGTTTTTT. It translates to CASSERTTNTGELFF.

The rearrangement uses TRBV4-2 and TRBJ2-7, with 11 bases identical to TRBD1. J was trimmed by 1 base and V by 4 bases; bases with no gene match: 3. This CDR3 spans 15 amino acids. Germline lookup yields CDR1 LGHNA and CDR2 YNFKEQ. Written as DNA, the CDR3 is TGTGCCAGCAGCCGGGGGACAGGGGGGTCCTACGAGCAGTACTTC. This gives the protein CASSRGTGGSYEQYF.

The chain couples TRBV7-3 to TRBJ2-2; the D is unclear. Per germline, CDR1 SGHTA and CDR2 FQGTGA. Trimming stripped 2 bases from V and 6 bases from J, with 7 bases between. The CDR3 spans 13 residues. DNA of the CDR3: TGTGCCAGCAGCTTAGTCCGAGCCGGGGAGCTGTTTTTT. As protein: CASSLVRAGELFF.

In regard to this clone: Other DNA sequences in the sample encode the same CDR3. The genes are TRBV5-1 and TRBJ1-4; TRBD1 aligns across 7 bases. CDR1 SGHRS and CDR2 YFSETQ come from the germline V gene. The CDR3 has 14 amino acids. The V segment lost 0 bases and the J segment 8 bases; nucleotides outside the gene matches: 4. In DNA, the CDR3 is TGCGCCAGCAGCTTGGGACAGGGAGAAGAAAAACTGTTTTTT. Translating it yields CASSLGQGEEKLFF. Together with reference TRBV5-1 and TRBJ1-4, the CDR3 gives the full variable domain: KAGVTQTPRYLIKTRGQQVTLSCSPISGHRSVSWYQQTPGQGLQFLFEYFSETQRNKGNFPGRFSGRQFSNSRSEMNVSTLELGDSALYLCASSLGQGEEKLFFGSGTQLSVL.

The chain joins TRBV10-2 to TRBJ1-2; D is possibly TRBD1 (5 bases). Trimming took off 10 bases at V and 2 bases at J, with 14 bases between the two ends. Germline loops: CDR1 WSHSY, CDR2 SAAADI. The CDR3 has 13 residues. The CDR3 spells CATSPGGNYGYTF. CDR3 nucleotide sequence: TGCGCCACCTCCCCGGGGGGGAACTATGGCTACACCTTC.

J is TRBJ2-7 and V is TRBV10-3; the D gene is possibly TRBD1 (6 bases). The CDR3 runs 14 residues. The germline V and J ends were trimmed by 6 bases and 5 bases, with 17 bases remaining between them. Germline V gene lookup returns CDR1 ENHRY and CDR2 SYGVKD. Here the CDR3 DNA reads TGTGCCATCAGATACAGGGCCGCTAAGGACGAGCAGTACTTC. This codes for CAIRYRAAKDEQYF.

This clone turned up a few times. V is TRBV19 and J is TRBJ2-1; 9 positions match TRBD1. The junction had 8 bases not matched to a gene; V was cut back by 7 bases and J by 4 bases. In germline, CDR1 is LNHDA, CDR2 SQIVND (reference sequence). The CDR3 covers 15 residues. The CDR3 DNA follows: TGTGCCAGTATCGGGACGGGACAGGGATACAATGAGCAGTTCTTC. It is translated as CASIGTGQGYNEQFF.

The chain links TRBV5-4 to TRBJ2-1; 8 bases fit TRBD2. The CDR3 loop spans 15 amino acids. Germline V gene data show CDR1 as SGHNT and CDR2 as YYREEE (reference sequence). Trimming cost V 4 bases and J 0 bases; bases outside gene matches: 3. This chain's CDR3 is CASSPAGGSYNEQFF. CDR3 in DNA: TGTGCCAGCAGCCCGGCGGGGGGCTCCTACAATGAGCAGTTCTTC. Full variable domain (rest looked up from reference TRBV5-4 and TRBJ2-1): ETGVTQSPTHLIKTRGQQVTLRCSSQSGHNTVSWYQQALGQGPQFIFQYYREEENGRGNFPPRFSGLQFPNYSSELNVNALELDDSALYLCASSPAGGSYNEQFFGPGTRLTVL.

This sequence joins TRBV7-2 and TRBJ2-7; D might be TRBD2 (6 bases). The germline gives CDR1 SGHTA, CDR2 FQGNSA. With 0 bases removed from V and 4 bases from J, the gap between germline ends came to 13 bases. The CDR3 has 15 residues. Written as DNA, the CDR3 is TGTGCCAGCAGCTTAGCAGGGACTTCCCTGTACGAGCAGTACTTC. Translating it yields CASSLAGTSLYEQYF.

J is TRBJ1-4 and V is TRBV9, with unresolved D. Germline-derived CDR1 and CDR2 are SGDLS and YYNGEE. Trimming left V 4 bases short and J 7 bases short, with 14 bases between. The CDR3 is 14 residues long. This CDR3 reads CASSPQPVREKLFF. The CDR3 DNA is TGTGCCAGCAGCCCCCAACCGGTTCGTGAAAAACTGTTTTTT. The full variable domain, in which reference TRBV9 and TRBJ1-4 provide the parts outside the CDR3, is DSGVTQTPKHLITATGQRVTLRCSPRSGDLSVYWYQQSLDQGLQFLIQYYNGEERAKGNILERFSAQQFPDLHSELNLSSLELGDSALYFCASSPQPVREKLFFGSGTQLSVL.

The chain employs TRBV5-1 and TRBJ1-1, with TRBD1 matching 8 bases. CDR1 and CDR2 from the germline V gene are SGHRS and YFSETQ. The CDR3 is 13 amino acids. The J segment lost 5 bases and the V segment lost 3 bases, leaving 3 bases of the junction unmatched. The CDR3 region is CASSWTGPTEAFF. CDR3 in DNA: TGCGCCAGCAGCTGGACAGGGCCAACTGAAGCTTTCTTT.

J is TRBJ2-1 and V is TRBV9, with TRBD2 matching 11 bases. Germline V gene data show CDR1 as SGDLS and CDR2 as YYNGEE. The CDR3 consists of 18 residues. V trimming: 3 bases; J trimming: 0 bases; junction bases outside the gene matches: 8. The chain's CDR3 is CASSAGLAVQSSYNEQFF. The CDR3 DNA follows: TGTGCCAGCAGCGCGGGACTAGCGGTACAGAGCTCCTACAATGAGCAGTTCTTC.

This chain uses TRBV9 with TRBJ1-5; D is undetermined. The CDR3 loop spans 14 amino acids. The germline gives CDR1 SGDLS, CDR2 YYNGEE. The V end lost 0 bases, the J end lost 1 base, and 5 bases lay between the germline ends. The CDR3 here is CASSVGPSNQPQHF. The CDR3 coding sequence is TGTGCCAGCAGCGTAGGCCCGAGCAATCAGCCCCAGCATTTT.

The rearrangement joins TRBV9 to TRBJ2-1; 9 nucleotides line up with TRBD2. The CDR3 runs 14 residues. The ends lost 3 bases at V and 4 bases at J; junction bases unmatched: 2. CDR1 and CDR2 (germline): SGDLS, YYNGEE. The CDR3 region is CASSERGEYNEQFF. DNA of the CDR3: TGTGCCAGCAGCGAGCGGGGGGAGTACAATGAGCAGTTCTTC.

The chain recombines TRBV11-2 with TRBJ2-3, with TRBD2 as a possible D gene (6 bases). Germline V CDR1 and CDR2: SGHAT, FQNNGV. The CDR3 loop spans 13 amino acids. V shed 5 bases and J shed 4 bases, with 10 bases lying between them. CDR3 DNA: TGTGCCAGCAGCCCCGGGGGTGCAGATACGCAGTATTTT. Protein product: CASSPGGADTQYF. Variable domain in full (rest from reference TRBV11-2 and TRBJ2-3): EAGVAQSPRYKIIEKRQSVAFWCNPISGHATLYWYQQILGQGPKLLIQFQNNGVVDDSQLPKDRFSAERLKGVDSTLKIQPAKLEDSAVYLCASSPGGADTQYFGPGTRLTVL.

The chain uses TRBV10-3 and TRBJ1-1, with 10 bases identical to TRBD1. This CDR3 is built from 16 residues. Germline lookup yields CDR1 ENHRY and CDR2 SYGVKD. J was trimmed by 6 bases and V by 2 bases; bases with no gene match: 9. The CDR3 loop is CAISEPVKTGGPEAFF. In DNA form, the CDR3 reads TGTGCCATCAGTGAGCCCGTTAAGACAGGGGGCCCTGAAGCTTTCTTT.

V is TRBV6-5 and J is TRBJ1-2; TRBD1 is a possible D gene (5 bases). The ends were cut back, 6 bases at V and 4 bases at J, with 12 bases in the middle. Germline-derived CDR1 and CDR2 are MNHEY and SVGAGI. The CDR3 totals 13 residues. The CDR3 protein is CASRTPGFYGYTF. The CDR3 DNA is TGTGCCAGCAGAACCCCAGGGTTCTATGGCTACACCTTC.

This clone is a singleton in its sample. The genes are TRBV5-1 and TRBJ2-5, with TRBD2 identical over 12 bases. CDR1 and CDR2 from the germline V gene are SGHRS and YFSETQ. The junction had 10 bases not matched to a gene; V was cut back by 5 bases and J by 5 bases. The CDR3 runs to 16 residues. The CDR3 reads CASRRRLAGEGETQYF. The CDR3 DNA sequence: TGCGCCAGCAGACGCAGACTAGCGGGAGAGGGGGAGACCCAGTACTTC.

The chain joins TRBV28 to TRBJ2-1; D is possibly TRBD1 (5 bases). CDR3 length: 15 residues. Germline loops: CDR1 MDHEN, CDR2 SYDVKM. V lost 6 bases and J 8 bases, leaving 20 bases between the germline ends. The CDR3 spells CASSYTRVFRDEQFF. The DNA of the CDR3 is TGTGCCAGCAGCTATACCAGGGTTTTCAGGGATGAGCAGTTCTTC. Supplemented by reference TRBV28 and TRBJ2-1, the full variable domain reads DVKVTQSSRYLVKRTGEKVFLECVQDMDHENMFWYRQDPGLGLRLIYFSYDVKMKEKGDIPEGYSVSREKKERFSLILESASTNQTSMYLCASSYTRVFRDEQFFGPGTRLTVL.

This chain links TRBV25-1 with TRBJ2-7; D not resolved. The CDR3 runs 13 residues. The V end was cut by 5 bases, the J end by 6 bases, with 14 bases between. Germline V CDR1 and CDR2: MGHDK, SYGVNS. CDR3 sequence: CASSFRADGEQYF. Here the CDR3 DNA reads TGTGCCAGCAGTTTCCGGGCGGATGGCGAGCAGTACTTC.

As concerns this clone: Additional DNA sequences in this sample encode the identical CDR3. The rearrangement joins TRBV7-9 to TRBJ1-1, with D unresolved. The V gene lost 2 bases and the J gene lost 1 base, with 5 bases spanning the gap. The CDR3 contains 13 residues. CDR1 and CDR2 (germline): SEHNR, FQNEAQ (reference sequence). CDR3 residues: CASSLRENTEAFF. The CDR3 region has the DNA TGTGCCAGCAGCTTACGAGAGAACACTGAAGCTTTCTTT.

The gene calls are TRBV10-3 and TRBJ2-2; no definite D call. Deletions cut 3 bases from V and 0 bases from J, with 11 bases between. This CDR3 comprises 16 residues. Germline V gene sequence: CDR1 ENHRY, CDR2 SYGVKD. The CDR3 coding sequence is TGTGCCATCAGTGACTCAGACGCCCCGAACACCGGGGAGCTGTTTTTT. It encodes CAISDSDAPNTGELFF.

The chain recombines TRBV7-6 with TRBJ2-7, with TRBD2 matching 9 bases. Trimming cost V 2 bases and J 7 bases; bases outside gene matches: 0. Germline CDR1 SGHVS, CDR2 FNYEAQ. The CDR3 is made up of 12 amino acids. The CDR3 DNA sequence: TGTGCCAGCAGCTTAAGCGGGGGGGAGCAGTACTTC. Encoded protein: CASSLSGGEQYF.

The rearrangement joins TRBV12-2 to TRBJ2-1; TRBD2, the D gene given by the table, was not confirmed from the DNA. TRBV12-2 is shown as a pseudogene. This CDR3 is 21 amino acids long. CDR3 loop: CAPGWGSSLAGDPGSYNEQFF. CDR3 DNA sequence: TGTGCCCCCGGGTGGGGGTCGAGTCTAGCGGGAGACCCTGGCTCCTACAATGAGCAGTTCTTC.

For this clone: The same CDR3 can be traced to other DNA sequences in this sample. The chain uses TRBV30 and TRBJ1-1; D gene unclear. Germline V CDR1 and CDR2: GTSNPN, SVGIG (reference sequence). V shed 6 bases and J shed 1 base, with 9 bases lying between them. This CDR3 is 12 amino acids long. The chain's CDR3 is CACHRENTEAFF. The CDR3 DNA follows: TGTGCCTGCCACCGGGAGAACACTGAAGCTTTCTTT.

This clone was counted a single time. The rearrangement links TRBV5-5 to TRBJ1-5; D remains unclear. V lost 0 bases, J lost 4 bases, and 14 bases lay in between. The CDR3 contains 16 residues. The germline CDR1 and CDR2 sequences are SGHKS and YYEKEE (reference sequence). CDR3 sequence: CASSLAAGVRNQPQHF. CDR3 nucleotides: TGTGCCAGCAGCTTGGCAGCTGGGGTGCGGAATCAGCCCCAGCATTTT.

The V and J genes are TRBV10-3 and TRBJ2-7, with TRBD1 identical over 8 bases. Germline assignment: CDR1 ENHRY and CDR2 SYGVKD. This CDR3 has 14 amino acids. Losses at the gene ends were 5 bases for V and 4 bases for J; bases not matched to a gene: 7. The CDR3 sequence: CAISPDRDSYEQYF. The CDR3 DNA is TGTGCCATCAGTCCGGACAGGGACAGTTACGAGCAGTACTTC.